This entry is about one TCR beta chain. The data stem from a study of blood T cell repertoires in COVID-19. The overall study: COVID-19 samples, acute and convalescent, were from the United States, Italy and Spain.

Data came from immunoSEQ multiplex PCR; TCRdb stores just in-frame clones and leaves some out. Of about 240,000 clones in the sample, about four fifths are singletons; the top ten hold roughly 1.9%. With V trimmed by 4 bases and J by 2 bases, 7 bases remained unmatched. This CDR3 is 15 amino acids long. Germline lookup yields CDR1 SGDLS and CDR2 YYNGEE. Sequences were obtained from peripheral blood. The V and J genes are TRBV9 and TRBJ2-3; TRBD1 matches 7 bases. The source of this sequence is a man younger than 40 who had recovered from COVID-19. The CDR3 DNA reads TGTGCCAGCAGCCCTTGGACAGGTTTCACAGATACGCAGTATTTT. Translating gives CASSPWTGFTDTQYF.